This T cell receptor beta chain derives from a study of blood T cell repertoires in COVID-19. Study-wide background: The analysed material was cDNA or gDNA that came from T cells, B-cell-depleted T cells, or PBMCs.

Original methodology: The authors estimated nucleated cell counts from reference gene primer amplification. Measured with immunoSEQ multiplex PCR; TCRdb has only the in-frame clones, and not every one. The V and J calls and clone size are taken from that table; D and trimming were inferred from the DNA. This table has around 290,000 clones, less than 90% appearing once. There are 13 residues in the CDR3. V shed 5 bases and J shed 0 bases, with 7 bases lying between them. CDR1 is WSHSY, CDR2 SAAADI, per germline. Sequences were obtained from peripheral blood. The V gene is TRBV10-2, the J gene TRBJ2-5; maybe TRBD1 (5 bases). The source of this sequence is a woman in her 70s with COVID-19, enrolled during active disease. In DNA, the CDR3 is TGCGCCAGCAGTACGACAGACCAAGAGACCCAGTACTTC. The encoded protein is CASSTTDQETQYF.